The next 12 T cell receptor beta chains were all read from a single sample in a study of blood T cell repertoires in COVID-19. Profiling relied on immunoSEQ multiplex PCR, and the TCRdb table lists in-frame clones only, not all of them. The sample carries some 240,000 clones, 70% to 90% recorded once. Sequencing input: PBMCs or T cells enriched from blood (not recorded which). These receptors all come from a woman aged 45 to 65 who had been exposed to COVID-19.

In the case of this clone: At one boundary the junction diverges from the germline segment, which might be a read error. The V gene is TRBV2, the J gene TRBJ2-7; the match to TRBD2 covers 7 bases. The CDR3 extends over 13 amino acids. CDR1 is SNHLY and CDR2 is FYNNEI in the germline V gene. This CDR3 reads CASSEAQGGAPSF. The CDR3 nucleotides read TGTGCCAGCAGTGAAGCGCAGGGAGGGGCCCCCTCCTTC.

The rearrangement uses TRBV4-3 and TRBJ2-3, with 12 bases identical to TRBD2. The CDR3 is 16 amino acids. After removal of 3 bases from V and 3 bases from J, the junction contained 4 bases not matched to a gene. CDR1 is LGHNA and CDR2 is YSLEER in the germline V gene. The CDR3 region is CASSQRTSGETDTQYF. As DNA, the CDR3 is TGCGCCAGCAGCCAGAGGACTAGCGGGGAAACAGATACGCAGTATTTT.

DNA of the CDR3: TGTGCCAGCTCACTTTTCCAGGGGACCTCCTACGAGCAGTACTTC. Encoded protein: CASSLFQGTSYEQYF. The chain has TRBV18 and TRBJ2-7; D perhaps matches TRBD1 (6 bases). The V end lost 4 bases, the J end lost 0 bases, and 13 bases lay between the germline ends. The CDR3 is 15 amino acids. Germline V gene sequence: CDR1 KGHSH, CDR2 LQKENI. Full variable domain (rest looked up from reference TRBV18 and TRBJ2-7): NAGVMQNPRHLVRRRGQEARLRCSPMKGHSHVYWYRQLPEEGLKFMVYLQKENIIDESGMPKERFSAEFPKEGPSILRIQQVVRGDSAAYFCASSLFQGTSYEQYFGPGTRLTVT.

V gene TRBV6-5 combines with J gene TRBJ1-6, with TRBD1 as a possible D gene (5 bases). Looked up from germline, CDR1 is MNHEY and CDR2 is SVGAGI. Trimming took off 6 bases at V and 9 bases at J, with 15 bases between the two ends. CDR3 length: 14 amino acids. The CDR3 nucleotides read TGTGCCAGCAGCAGTGGGGGGGTTGTTTCACCCCTCCACTTT. It translates to CASSSGGVVSPLHF.

The rearrangement links TRBV18 to TRBJ2-1, with 10 bases identical to TRBD2. J gave up 9 bases and V 3 bases, and 8 bases lay outside the gene matches. The CDR3 extends over 15 amino acids. Germline CDR1 and CDR2: KGHSH and LQKENI. CDR3 nucleotides: TGTGCCAGCTCACCGGAGCTAGCGGGGGTCGGTGAGCAGTTCTTC. Translated: CASSPELAGVGEQFF. The full variable domain, with the rest looked up from reference TRBV18 and TRBJ2-1, is NAGVMQNPRHLVRRRGQEARLRCSPMKGHSHVYWYRQLPEEGLKFMVYLQKENIIDESGMPKERFSAEFPKEGPSILRIQQVVRGDSAAYFCASSPELAGVGEQFFGPGTRLTVL.

The chain uses TRBV10-3 and TRBJ2-5; 11 positions agree with TRBD2. This CDR3 comprises 15 residues. Trimming took 2 bases from V and 7 from J; bases not matched to a gene: 6. CDR1 is ENHRY and CDR2 is SYGVKD in the germline V gene. The CDR3 DNA reads TGTGCCATCAGTGAGGCAACTAGCGGGGGAGGGACCCAGTACTTC. Residues: CAISEATSGGGTQYF.

This clone showed up just a few times. The chain employs TRBV4-1 and TRBJ1-1; possibly TRBD1 for D (6 bases). V lost 4 bases and J lost 4, with 16 bases in between. Looked up from germline, CDR1 is MGHRA and CDR2 is YSYEKL. The CDR3 loop spans 15 amino acids. DNA of the CDR3: TGCGCCAGCAGCCCATCGGACAGAAGGGCCACTGAAGCTTTCTTT. This gives the protein CASSPSDRRATEAFF.

V usage is TRBV4-1 and J usage is TRBJ2-7, with 8 bases aligning to TRBD1. The trim removed 1 base at V and 4 bases at J, leaving 3 bases unmatched. Germline assignment: CDR1 MGHRA and CDR2 YSYEKL. The CDR3 spans 14 residues. The CDR3: CASSQGTGLYEQYF. The DNA for the CDR3 is TGCGCCAGCAGCCAAGGGACAGGGTTGTACGAGCAGTACTTC.

Points on this clone: Relative to the germline gene, one junction end is altered; a read error may explain this. The CDR3 nucleotides are TGTGCCAGCAGTCGCACCGTATCTCGGACGGGAGTCATCTTC. Translating it yields CASSRTVSRTGVIF. The chain is built from TRBV6-2 or TRBV6-3 and TRBJ1-2, with D hard to call. Germline CDR1 and CDR2: MNHEY and SVGEGT. The CDR3 loop spans 14 amino acids.

V gene TRBV18 combines with J gene TRBJ1-6, with D perhaps TRBD1 (5 bases). Per the germline V gene, CDR1 is KGHSH and CDR2 is LQKENI. The length of the CDR3 is 16 residues. Trimming stripped 1 base from V and 0 bases from J, with 7 bases between. CDR3 amino acids: CASSPLGGSYNSPLHF. The CDR3 DNA sequence: TGTGCCAGCTCACCACTGGGGGGCTCCTATAATTCACCCCTCCACTTT.

This clone showed up just a few times. The chain carries TRBV2 and TRBJ1-2; 7 bases match TRBD1. After removal of 4 bases from V and 4 bases from J, the junction contained 0 bases not matched to a gene. This CDR3 is built from 12 residues. The V gene's germline CDR1 is SNHLY and CDR2 FYNNEI. This chain's CDR3 is CASSGQGYGYTF. In DNA form, the CDR3 reads TGTGCCAGCAGTGGACAGGGCTATGGCTACACCTTC.

The chain joins TRBV5-1 to TRBJ2-1, with 9 bases lining up with TRBD1. Trimming removed 5 bases from V and 5 bases from J; junction bases left unmatched: 8. The CDR3 has 15 amino acids. From germline, CDR1 is SGHRS and CDR2 YFSETQ. The chain's CDR3 is CASSLSGTGNNEQFF. As DNA, the CDR3 is TGCGCCAGCAGTTTATCCGGGACAGGGAACAATGAGCAGTTCTTC. Variable domain in full (rest from reference TRBV5-1 and TRBJ2-1): KAGVTQTPRYLIKTRGQQVTLSCSPISGHRSVSWYQQTPGQGLQFLFEYFSETQRNKGNFPGRFSGRQFSNSRSEMNVSTLELGDSALYLCASSLSGTGNNEQFFGPGTRLTVL.